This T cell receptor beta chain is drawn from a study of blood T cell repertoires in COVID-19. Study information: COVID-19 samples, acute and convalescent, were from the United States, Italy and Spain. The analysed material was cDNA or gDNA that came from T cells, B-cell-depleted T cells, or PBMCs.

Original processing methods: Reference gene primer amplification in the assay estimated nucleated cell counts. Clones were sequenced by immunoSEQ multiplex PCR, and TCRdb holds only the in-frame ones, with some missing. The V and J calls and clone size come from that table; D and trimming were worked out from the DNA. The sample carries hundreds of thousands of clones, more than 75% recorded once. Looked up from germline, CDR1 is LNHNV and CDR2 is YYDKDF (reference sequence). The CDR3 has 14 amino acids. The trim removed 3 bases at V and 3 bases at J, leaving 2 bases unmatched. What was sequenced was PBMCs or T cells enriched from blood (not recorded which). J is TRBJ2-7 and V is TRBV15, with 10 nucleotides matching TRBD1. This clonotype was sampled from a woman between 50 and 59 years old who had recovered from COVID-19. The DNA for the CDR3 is TGTGCCACCAGCAGGGACAGGGGGAGCTACGAGCAGTACTTC. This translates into CATSRDRGSYEQYF.